What follows is one T cell receptor (beta chain) and its context. The antigen is not known. One end of the junction is discordant with germline, which a read error may explain. This CDR3 has 15 residues. Germline loops: CDR1 SSHAT, CDR2 FNYEAQ (reference sequence). The entry originates in a study of Ad26.COV2.S vaccination and SARS-CoV-2 variants. As for the study in general: Recipients of Ad26.COV2.S got it intramuscularly, once or twice 56 days apart.

Here immunoSEQ multiplex PCR was the method, and the copy in TCRdb shows in-frame clones only, minus some. The sample includes roughly 320,000 clones, over 75% of them seen just once. General study points: After vaccination, substantial breadth of spike-specific CD8+ and CD4+ responses was reported.

Treatment of the sample: 19 received Ad26.COV2.S at low or high dose, single or two shots; a few received placebo; per-sample allocation not given. Sampling happened 63 days after the first vaccine or placebo injection. Participants' vaccine, an Ad26 vector, delivered Wuhan-strain SARS-CoV-2 spike. The sample here was peripheral blood, taken in a trial of Ad26.COV2.S vaccine versus placebo. The TCR was taken from a person aged 18-65 years who received the Ad26.COV2.S COVID-19 vaccine or a placebo. V is TRBV7-7 and J is TRBJ2-5; 11 bases match TRBD2. The CDR3 loop is CASSPSLGLAGTQYF. For the CDR3, the DNA is TGTGCTAGCAGCCCTAGCCTAGGACTAGCGGGGACCCAGTACTTC.